Below, 10 T cell receptor beta chains from the same sample are listed, as sequenced in a study of blood T cells in healthy people across ages. Alongside a J-beta primer mix, a sample-barcoded 5' primer served in a second PCR lasting about 7 to 12 cycles. TCRdb reanalysed the 5' RACE reads using MiXCR and keeps one entry per CDR3 protein. This sample has under 2 million distinct CDR3 sequences, with 34% found just once. The sequencing sample was made of blood. The source of these receptors is a woman between 25 and 40 years old in good health.

V is TRBV20-1 and J is TRBJ1-1; D unclear. Trimming cost V 2 bases and J 0 bases, with 7 bases left between them. The germline V gene has CDR1 DFQATT and CDR2 SNEGSKA (reference sequence). This CDR3 has 13 amino acids. CDR3 sequence reads: CSARSYLNTEAFF. The CDR3 DNA follows: TGCAGTGCTAGATCCTACCTGAACACTGAAGCTTTCTTT.

This clonotype appeared a single time. A read error may be the cause here, since a much bigger clone is one base away. CDR3 protein: CSVEGRSMDTGQFF. CDR3 sequence (DNA): TGCAGCGTTGAAGGGAGGAGCATGGATACCGGACAGTTCTTC. The V call is TRBV29-1, the J call TRBJ2-1; possible D gene TRBD2, 5 bases. The CDR3 extends over 14 amino acids. Germline V CDR1 and CDR2: SQVTM, ANQGSEA. V was cut by 1 base and J by 13 bases, with 20 bases left in between.

The chain is built from TRBV6-4 and TRBJ2-1; 11 positions match TRBD2. The CDR3 is 17 amino acids. Germline V lookup: CDR1 MRHNA, CDR2 SNTAGT. The V gene end was trimmed by 8 bases and the J gene end by 3 bases; junction bases not matched to a gene: 12. CDR3 amino acids: CASPDPLLAGVYNEQFF. In DNA form, the CDR3 reads TGTGCCAGCCCTGACCCCTTACTAGCGGGGGTCTACAATGAGCAGTTCTTC.

This clonotype has just a few counts. The chain uses TRBV5-1 and TRBJ2-1, with TRBD2 identical over 7 bases. The J segment lost 5 bases and the V segment lost 4 bases, leaving 6 bases of the junction unmatched. The germline CDR1 and CDR2 sequences are SGHRS and YFSETQ. CDR3 length: 14 residues. The CDR3: CASSTFGTNNEQFF. In nucleotides, the CDR3 is TGCGCCAGCAGCACTTTCGGGACTAACAATGAGCAGTTCTTC.

This chain joins TRBV24-1 and TRBJ2-2; D unresolved. Trimming took 0 bases from V and 8 from J, leaving 6 bases between them. The CDR3 length is 13 residues. The germline CDR1 and CDR2 sequences are KGHDR and SFDVKD. CDR3 amino acids: CATSDLLTGELFF. As DNA, the CDR3 is TGTGCCACCAGTGATTTGCTAACGGGGGAGCTGTTTTTT.

The CDR3 reads CASSLDTAQETQYF. DNA of the CDR3: TGTGCCAGCAGCTTGGACACGGCTCAAGAGACCCAGTACTTC. The rearrangement joins TRBV11-2 to TRBJ2-5, with a weak D call TRBD1 (5 bases). Germline V gene data show CDR1 as SGHAT and CDR2 as FQNNGV. Trimming cost V 3 bases and J 2 bases, with 10 bases left between them. The CDR3 consists of 14 residues.

The chain employs TRBV3-1 and TRBJ2-5, with a possible D match to TRBD1 (6 bases). The V gene lost 2 bases and the J gene lost 11 bases, with 9 bases spanning the gap. The CDR3 runs to 11 residues. Germline-derived CDR1 and CDR2 are LGHDT and YNNKEL (reference sequence). CDR3 sequence: CASSQQGSQYF. DNA for the CDR3: TGTGCCAGCAGCCAACAGGGGAGTCAGTACTTC.

The chain joins TRBV7-8 to TRBJ2-3; TRBD2 matches at 10 bases. The germline V gene encodes CDR1 SGHVS and CDR2 FQNEAQ. The V and J ends lost 5 bases and 3 bases, in that order; junction bases with no gene match: 8. The CDR3 has 16 amino acids. For the CDR3, the DNA is TGTGCCAGCAGCATGAAGGGACTAGCGATAACAGATACGCAGTATTTT. This sequence encodes CASSMKGLAITDTQYF.

This chain connects TRBV5-1 to TRBJ2-4, with 10 nucleotides matching TRBD1. Trimming cost V 0 bases and J 0 bases; bases outside gene matches: 3. The CDR3 runs to 17 residues. The germline V gene encodes CDR1 SGHRS and CDR2 YFSETQ. CDR3 region: CASSLEGQGIAKNIQYF. CDR3 DNA: TGCGCCAGCAGCTTGGAGGGACAGGGGATAGCCAAAAACATTCAGTACTTC. The whole variable domain, remainder taken from reference TRBV5-1 and TRBJ2-4, is KAGVTQTPRYLIKTRGQQVTLSCSPISGHRSVSWYQQTPGQGLQFLFEYFSETQRNKGNFPGRFSGRQFSNSRSEMNVSTLELGDSALYLCASSLEGQGIAKNIQYFGAGTRLSVL.

In this sample, this clonotype turned up a few times. The J gene is TRBJ2-5, the V gene TRBV7-9; 7 nucleotides line up with TRBD2. The ends lost 6 bases at V and 2 bases at J; junction bases unmatched: 6. Germline V CDR1 and CDR2: SEHNR, FQNEAQ (reference sequence). This CDR3 has 14 amino acids. The CDR3 sequence: CASSGLDGQETQYF. The DNA of the CDR3 is TGTGCCAGCAGTGGACTAGACGGACAAGAGACCCAGTACTTC.